A single sample gave rise to the 11 T cell receptor beta chains below, sequenced in a study of blood T cell repertoires in COVID-19. Clones were sequenced by immunoSEQ multiplex PCR, and TCRdb holds only the in-frame ones, with some missing. The data hold some 250,000 clones, with 81% observed a single time. Sequencing was done on a sample of peripheral blood. The receptors were gathered from an elderly woman with COVID-19, enrolled during active disease.

The chain has TRBV3-1 (or the pseudogene TRBV3-2) and TRBJ1-2; possible D gene TRBD1, 5 bases. This CDR3 comprises 15 residues. Germline V gives CDR1 LGHDT, CDR2 YNNKEL (reference sequence). V was shortened by 6 bases and J by 5 bases, with 19 bases between the two germline ends. The CDR3 sequence is CASSSEEGPLYGYTF. Written as DNA, the CDR3 is TGTGCCAGCAGTTCAGAGGAGGGACCGCTGTATGGCTACACCTTC.

This clone was counted a few times. J is TRBJ1-1 and V is TRBV7-7; D call uncertain. Germline V gene lookup returns CDR1 SSHAT and CDR2 FNYEAQ (reference sequence). CDR3 size: 16 residues. Here the CDR3 reads CASERAVHVMNTEAFF. DNA of the CDR3: TGTGCTTCCGAGAGGGCGGTCCACGTTATGAACACTGAAGCTTTCTTT.

This clone came up a few times. This chain uses TRBV29-1 with TRBJ2-1; TRBD1 agrees at 9 bases. Germline-derived CDR1 and CDR2 are SQVTM and ANQGSEA. There are 13 residues in the CDR3. V gave up 3 bases and J gave up 6 bases; unmatched junction bases: 3. CDR3 sequence (DNA): TGCAGCGTTGAGGGGGACAGGGTCAATGAGCAGTTCTTC. This translates into CSVEGDRVNEQFF.

This clone was seen only a few times. The V call is TRBV11-2, the J call TRBJ1-3; 7 bases are shared with TRBD1. V shed 5 bases and J 2 bases; nucleotides not matched to a gene: 9. Looked up from germline, CDR1 is SGHAT and CDR2 is FQNNGV. CDR3 length equals 16 residues. The CDR3 sequence is CASSQATGPTGNTIYF. CDR3 nucleotide sequence: TGTGCCAGCAGCCAAGCGACAGGGCCTACTGGAAACACCATATATTTT.

The V gene is TRBV19, the J gene TRBJ1-1; D is unclear. Germline CDR1 reads LNHDA; CDR2 reads SQIVND (reference sequence). Trimming stripped 3 bases from V and 5 bases from J, with 13 bases between. This CDR3 is 14 amino acids long. The CDR3 region has the DNA TGTGCCAGTAGTATTTGGAGACCGCCGACTGAAGCTTTCTTT. Its protein is CASSIWRPPTEAFF.

V is TRBV7-6 and J is TRBJ2-7; 11 bases map to TRBD2. Germline V gene lookup returns CDR1 SGHVS and CDR2 FNYEAQ. This CDR3 comprises 14 residues. The junction had 3 bases not matched to a gene; V was cut back by 5 bases and J by 3 bases. CDR3 nucleotides: TGTGCCAGCAGCCAAACTAGCGGGAGCTACGAGCAGTACTTC. Translated: CASSQTSGSYEQYF.

V usage is TRBV7-8 and J usage is TRBJ2-7, with TRBD2 matching over 9 bases. In germline, CDR1 is SGHVS, CDR2 FQNEAQ. Trimming cost V 8 bases and J 7 bases; bases outside gene matches: 6. This CDR3 region has 12 residues. In DNA form, the CDR3 reads TGTGCCAGCGGGGCTAGCGGGAAGGAGCAGTACTTC. It translates to CASGASGKEQYF. Supplemented by reference TRBV7-8 and TRBJ2-7, the full variable domain reads GAGVSQSPRYKVAKRGQDVALRCDPISGHVSLFWYQQALGQGPEFLTYFQNEAQLDKSGLPSDRFFAERPEGSVSTLKIQRTQQEDSAVYLCASGASGKEQYFGPGTRLTVT.

The chain combines TRBV4-3 with TRBJ2-7; possible D gene TRBD1, 6 bases. This CDR3 has 14 residues. Germline values: CDR1 LGHNA, CDR2 YSLEER. With 5 bases removed from V and 2 bases from J, the gap between germline ends came to 13 bases. The CDR3 coding sequence is TGCGCCAGCAGCTTAACCGGGACACCCTACGAGCAGTACTTC. It is translated as CASSLTGTPYEQYF.

The J gene is TRBJ1-2, the V gene TRBV3-1 (or the pseudogene TRBV3-2), with D possibly being TRBD1 (6 bases). The CDR3 has 13 amino acids. The germline gives CDR1 LGHDT, CDR2 YNNKEL (reference sequence). V lost 1 base, J lost 5 bases, and 8 bases lay in between. The CDR3 region is CASSQVRGYGYTF. Here the CDR3 DNA reads TGTGCCAGCAGCCAAGTCAGGGGTTATGGCTACACCTTC.

This chain connects TRBV15 to TRBJ2-7; D not certain. The CDR3 spans 14 residues. V was cut by 1 base and J by 6 bases, with 13 bases left in between. In germline, CDR1 is LNHNV, CDR2 YYDKDF (reference sequence). The CDR3 loop is CATSRVGSTSEQYF. The CDR3 bases are TGTGCCACCAGCAGAGTGGGCTCAACCTCCGAGCAGTACTTC.

This clone was seen just once. This chain joins TRBV19 and TRBJ1-2; no definite D call. This CDR3 is 14 amino acids long. Trimming left V 3 bases short and J 7 bases short, with 15 bases between. Per the germline V gene, CDR1 is LNHDA and CDR2 is SQIVND (reference sequence). As DNA, the CDR3 is TGTGCCAGTAGTATGAAGTCGGTCGGTTTTGGCTACACCTTC. It codes for CASSMKSVGFGYTF.